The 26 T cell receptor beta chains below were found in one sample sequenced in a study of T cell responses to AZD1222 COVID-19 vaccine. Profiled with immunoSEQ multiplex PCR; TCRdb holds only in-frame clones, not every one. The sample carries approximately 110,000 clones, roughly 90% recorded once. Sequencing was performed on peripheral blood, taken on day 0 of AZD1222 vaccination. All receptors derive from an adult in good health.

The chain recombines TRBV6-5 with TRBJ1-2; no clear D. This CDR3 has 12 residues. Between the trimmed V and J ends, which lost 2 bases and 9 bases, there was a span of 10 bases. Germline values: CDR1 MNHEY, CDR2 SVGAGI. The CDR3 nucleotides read TGTGCCAGCAGTTACCGGCTCGGAAGCTACACCTTC. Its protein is CASSYRLGSYTF.

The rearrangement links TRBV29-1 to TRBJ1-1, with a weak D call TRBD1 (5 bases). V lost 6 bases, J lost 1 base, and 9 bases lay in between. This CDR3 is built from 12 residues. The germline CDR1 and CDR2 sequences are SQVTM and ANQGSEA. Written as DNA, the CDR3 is TGCAGCGTGGGGGGGACGAACACTGAAGCTTTCTTT. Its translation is CSVGGTNTEAFF.

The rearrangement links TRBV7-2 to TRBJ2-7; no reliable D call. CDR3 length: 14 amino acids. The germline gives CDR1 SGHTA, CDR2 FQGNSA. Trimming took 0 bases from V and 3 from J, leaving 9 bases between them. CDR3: CASSLAALSYEQYF. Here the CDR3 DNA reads TGTGCCAGCAGCTTAGCGGCCCTTAGCTACGAGCAGTACTTC.

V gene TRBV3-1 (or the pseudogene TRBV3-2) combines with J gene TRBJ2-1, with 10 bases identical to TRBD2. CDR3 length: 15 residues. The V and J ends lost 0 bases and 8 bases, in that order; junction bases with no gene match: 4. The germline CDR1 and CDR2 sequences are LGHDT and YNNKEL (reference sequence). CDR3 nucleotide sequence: TGTGCCAGCAGCCAAGAAACAGCGGGGGGGTATGAGCAGTTCTTC. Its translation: CASSQETAGGYEQFF.

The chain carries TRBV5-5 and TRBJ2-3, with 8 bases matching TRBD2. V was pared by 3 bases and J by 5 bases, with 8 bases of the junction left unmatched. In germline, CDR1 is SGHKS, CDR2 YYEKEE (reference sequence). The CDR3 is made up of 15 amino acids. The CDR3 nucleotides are TGTGCCAGCAGCTGGGGACTAGTCGGGATAGATACGCAGTATTTT. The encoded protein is CASSWGLVGIDTQYF.

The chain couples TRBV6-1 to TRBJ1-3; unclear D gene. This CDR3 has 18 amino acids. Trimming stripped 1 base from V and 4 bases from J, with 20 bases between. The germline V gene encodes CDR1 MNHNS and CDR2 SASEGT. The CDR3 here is CASSEGRRVRLRGNTIYF. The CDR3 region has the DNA TGTGCCAGCAGTGAAGGGAGGCGCGTGCGGTTACGGGGAAACACCATATATTTT.

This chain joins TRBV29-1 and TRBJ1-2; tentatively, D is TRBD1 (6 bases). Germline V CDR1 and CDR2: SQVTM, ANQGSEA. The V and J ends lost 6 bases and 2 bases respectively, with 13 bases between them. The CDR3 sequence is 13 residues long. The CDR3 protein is CSVHKQGNYGYTF. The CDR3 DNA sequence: TGCAGCGTGCACAAACAGGGAAACTATGGCTACACCTTC. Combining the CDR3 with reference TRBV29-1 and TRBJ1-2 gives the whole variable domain SAVISQKPSRDICQRGTSLTIQCQVDSQVTMMFWYRQQPGQSLTLIATANQGSEATYESGFVIDKFPISRPNLTFSTLTVSNMSPEDSSIYLCSVHKQGNYGYTFGSGTRLTVV.

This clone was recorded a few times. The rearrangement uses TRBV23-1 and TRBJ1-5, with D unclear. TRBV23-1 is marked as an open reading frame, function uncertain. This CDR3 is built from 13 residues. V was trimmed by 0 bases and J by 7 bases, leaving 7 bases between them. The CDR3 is CASSQSRIQPQHF. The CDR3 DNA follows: TGCGCCAGCAGTCAATCGAGGATCCAGCCCCAGCATTTT.

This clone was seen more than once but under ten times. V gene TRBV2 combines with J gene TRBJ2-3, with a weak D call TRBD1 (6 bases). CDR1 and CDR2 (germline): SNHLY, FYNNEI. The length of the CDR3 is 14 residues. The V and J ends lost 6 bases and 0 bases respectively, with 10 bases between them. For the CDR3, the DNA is TGTGCCAGCAGCGGGACACCCAGCACAGATACGCAGTATTTT. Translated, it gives CASSGTPSTDTQYF.

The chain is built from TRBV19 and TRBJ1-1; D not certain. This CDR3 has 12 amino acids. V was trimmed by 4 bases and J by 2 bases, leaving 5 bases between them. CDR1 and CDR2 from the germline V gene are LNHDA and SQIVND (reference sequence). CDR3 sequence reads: CASSNRNTEAFF. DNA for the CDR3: TGTGCCAGTAGTAACAGAAACACTGAAGCTTTCTTT. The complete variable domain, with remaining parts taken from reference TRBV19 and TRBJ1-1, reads DGGITQSPKYLFRKEGQNVTLSCEQNLNHDAMYWYRQDPGQGLRLIYYSQIVNDFQKGDIAEGYSVSREKKESFPLTVTSAQKNPTAFYLCASSNRNTEAFFGQGTRLTVV.

CDR3 bases: TGTGCCAGCAGCAAAGAACAGGGGGGCTATAATTCACCCCTCCACTTT. Encoded protein: CASSKEQGGYNSPLHF. The chain is built from TRBV5-6 and TRBJ1-6, with 8 nucleotides matching TRBD1. CDR3 length equals 16 residues. V lost 4 bases to trimming and J lost 3 bases; unmatched junction nucleotides: 6. Germline V gene sequence: CDR1 SGHDT, CDR2 YYEEEE.

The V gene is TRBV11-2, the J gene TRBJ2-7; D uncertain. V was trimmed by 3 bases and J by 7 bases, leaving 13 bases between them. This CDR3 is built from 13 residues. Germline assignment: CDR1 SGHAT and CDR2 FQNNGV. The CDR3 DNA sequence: TGTGCCAGCAGCTTTGACTCGCTAGGAGAGCAGTACTTC. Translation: CASSFDSLGEQYF. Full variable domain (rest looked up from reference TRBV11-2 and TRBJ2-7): EAGVAQSPRYKIIEKRQSVAFWCNPISGHATLYWYQQILGQGPKLLIQFQNNGVVDDSQLPKDRFSAERLKGVDSTLKIQPAKLEDSAVYLCASSFDSLGEQYFGPGTRLTVT.

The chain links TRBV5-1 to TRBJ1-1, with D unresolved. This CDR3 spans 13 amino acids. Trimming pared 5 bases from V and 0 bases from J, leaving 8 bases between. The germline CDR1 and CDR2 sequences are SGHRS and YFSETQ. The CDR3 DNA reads TGCGCCAGCAGGGTTACCATGAACACTGAAGCTTTCTTT. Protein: CASRVTMNTEAFF.

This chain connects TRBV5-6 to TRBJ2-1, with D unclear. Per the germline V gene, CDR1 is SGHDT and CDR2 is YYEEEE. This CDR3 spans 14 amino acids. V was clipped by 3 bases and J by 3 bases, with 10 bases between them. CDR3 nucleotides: TGTGCCAGCAGCTCGGGCCGGTTCTACAATGAGCAGTTCTTC. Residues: CASSSGRFYNEQFF.

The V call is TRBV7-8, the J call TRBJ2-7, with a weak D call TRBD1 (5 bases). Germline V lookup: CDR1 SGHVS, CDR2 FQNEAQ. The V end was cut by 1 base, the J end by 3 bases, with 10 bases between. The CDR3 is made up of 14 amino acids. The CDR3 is CASSLGTMSYEQYF. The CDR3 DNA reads TGTGCCAGCAGCTTAGGGACAATGAGCTACGAGCAGTACTTC.

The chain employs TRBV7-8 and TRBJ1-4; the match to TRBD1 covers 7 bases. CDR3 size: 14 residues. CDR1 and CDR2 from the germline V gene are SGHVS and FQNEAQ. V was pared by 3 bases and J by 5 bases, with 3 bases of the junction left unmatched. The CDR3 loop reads CASSFTGANEKLFF. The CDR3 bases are TGTGCCAGCAGCTTCACAGGGGCGAATGAAAAACTGTTTTTT.

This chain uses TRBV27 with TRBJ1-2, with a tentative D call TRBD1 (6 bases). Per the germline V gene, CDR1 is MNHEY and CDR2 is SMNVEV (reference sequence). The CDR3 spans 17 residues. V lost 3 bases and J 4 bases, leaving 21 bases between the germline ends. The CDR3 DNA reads TGTGCCAGCAGTTTTTATCACCCGACAGGTAGAGGCTATGGCTACACCTTC. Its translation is CASSFYHPTGRGYGYTF.

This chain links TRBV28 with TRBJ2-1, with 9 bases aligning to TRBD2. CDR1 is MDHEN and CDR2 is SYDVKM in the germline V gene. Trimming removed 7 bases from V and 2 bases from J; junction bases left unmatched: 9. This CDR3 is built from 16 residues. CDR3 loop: CASISWGGRAYNEQFF. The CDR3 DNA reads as TGTGCCAGCATTTCGTGGGGCGGGAGGGCCTACAATGAGCAGTTCTTC.

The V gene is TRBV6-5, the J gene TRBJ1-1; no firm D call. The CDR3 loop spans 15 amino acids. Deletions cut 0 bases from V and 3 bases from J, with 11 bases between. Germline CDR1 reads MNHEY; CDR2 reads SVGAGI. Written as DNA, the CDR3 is TGTGCCAGCAGTTACTCGTCCGCAGGTGACACTGAAGCTTTCTTT. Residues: CASSYSSAGDTEAFF.

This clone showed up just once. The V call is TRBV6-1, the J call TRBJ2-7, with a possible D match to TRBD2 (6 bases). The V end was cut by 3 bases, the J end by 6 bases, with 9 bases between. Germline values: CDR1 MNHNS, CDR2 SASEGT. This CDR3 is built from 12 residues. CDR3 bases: TGTGCCAGCAGTGATGCGGGGTCCGAGCAGTACTTC. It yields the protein CASSDAGSEQYF.

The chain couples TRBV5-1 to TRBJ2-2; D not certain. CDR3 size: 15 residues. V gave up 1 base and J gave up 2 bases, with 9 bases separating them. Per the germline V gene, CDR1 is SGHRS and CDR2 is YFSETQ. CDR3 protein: CASSLRATNTGELFF. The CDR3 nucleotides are TGCGCCAGCAGCTTGCGAGCTACTAACACCGGGGAGCTGTTTTTT.

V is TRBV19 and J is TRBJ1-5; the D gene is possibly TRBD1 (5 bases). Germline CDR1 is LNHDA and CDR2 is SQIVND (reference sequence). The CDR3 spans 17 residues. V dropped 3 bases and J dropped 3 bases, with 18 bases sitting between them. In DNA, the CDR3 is TGTGCCAGTAGTATCTCCGCAGGGTGGGACCTCAATCAGCCCCAGCATTTT. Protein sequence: CASSISAGWDLNQPQHF.

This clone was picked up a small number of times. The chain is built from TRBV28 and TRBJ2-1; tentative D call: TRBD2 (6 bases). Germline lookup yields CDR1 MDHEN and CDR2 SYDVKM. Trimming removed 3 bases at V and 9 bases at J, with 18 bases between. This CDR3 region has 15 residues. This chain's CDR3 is CASSFLGTQGSEQFF. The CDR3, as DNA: TGTGCCAGCAGTTTCCTAGGGACTCAGGGCTCTGAGCAGTTCTTC.

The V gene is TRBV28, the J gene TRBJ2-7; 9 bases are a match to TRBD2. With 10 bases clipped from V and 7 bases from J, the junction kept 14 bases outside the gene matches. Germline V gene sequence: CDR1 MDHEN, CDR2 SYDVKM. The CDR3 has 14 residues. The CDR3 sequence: CANSPASGTREQYF. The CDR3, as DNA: TGTGCCAACTCCCCGGCTAGCGGGACGCGGGAGCAGTACTTC. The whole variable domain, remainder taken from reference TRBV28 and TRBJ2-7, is DVKVTQSSRYLVKRTGEKVFLECVQDMDHENMFWYRQDPGLGLRLIYFSYDVKMKEKGDIPEGYSVSREKKERFSLILESASTNQTSMYLCANSPASGTREQYFGPGTRLTVT.

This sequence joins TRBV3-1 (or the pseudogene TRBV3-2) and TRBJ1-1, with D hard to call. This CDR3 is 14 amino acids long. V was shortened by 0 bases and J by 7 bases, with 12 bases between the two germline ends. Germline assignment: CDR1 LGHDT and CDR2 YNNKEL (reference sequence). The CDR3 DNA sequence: TGTGCCAGCAGCCAAGAGATAGGTAGCGGTGAAGCTTTCTTT. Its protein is CASSQEIGSGEAFF.

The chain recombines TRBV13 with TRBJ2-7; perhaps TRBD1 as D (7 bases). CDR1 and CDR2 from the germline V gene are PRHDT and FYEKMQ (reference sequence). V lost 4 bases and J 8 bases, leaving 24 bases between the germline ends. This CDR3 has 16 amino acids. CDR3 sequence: CASSSRGTASRTQQYF. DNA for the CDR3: TGTGCCAGCAGCTCCCGCGGGACAGCCAGTCGGACACAGCAGTACTTC.